This T cell receptor beta chain was profiled in a study of T cells in Graves' hyperthyroidism and ophthalmopathy. Regions amplified from RNA transcripts were the TCR beta CDR3 regions. During a first-round RT-PCR of the TCR CDR3, the HTBI primer set was used. From the multiplex PCR reads, TCRdb called clonotypes with MiXCR, one entry per CDR3 protein. Among roughly 570,000 distinct CDR3 sequences, about half were seen once, and the ten largest hold roughly 20%. A few counts support this clonotype. The antigen is undetermined. Points from the study as a whole: Most expanded thyroid clonotypes above 0.001 recurred in blood. The model's output predicted ophthalmopathy at a median of about 5.9 months prior to onset. A 13 V-J model separated ophthalmopathy from stable hyperthyroidism.

Exclusion of a patient resulted from uncontrolled infection, other autoimmune disease, pregnancy or lactation. This clonotype was sampled from an adult woman with Graves' disease, either hyperthyroidism or ophthalmopathy (not recorded which). Specimen: peripheral blood or thyroid tissue (not recorded which).

The CDR3 region is CASSGGRPQHF. As DNA, the CDR3 is TGTGCCAGCAGCGGGGGACGGCCCCAGCATTTT. This chain connects TRBV7-2 to TRBJ1-5; D perhaps matches TRBD1 (5 bases). The V and J ends lost 5 bases and 9 bases respectively, with 8 bases between them. CDR1 is SGHTA and CDR2 is FQGNSA in the germline V gene. The CDR3 runs to 11 residues.